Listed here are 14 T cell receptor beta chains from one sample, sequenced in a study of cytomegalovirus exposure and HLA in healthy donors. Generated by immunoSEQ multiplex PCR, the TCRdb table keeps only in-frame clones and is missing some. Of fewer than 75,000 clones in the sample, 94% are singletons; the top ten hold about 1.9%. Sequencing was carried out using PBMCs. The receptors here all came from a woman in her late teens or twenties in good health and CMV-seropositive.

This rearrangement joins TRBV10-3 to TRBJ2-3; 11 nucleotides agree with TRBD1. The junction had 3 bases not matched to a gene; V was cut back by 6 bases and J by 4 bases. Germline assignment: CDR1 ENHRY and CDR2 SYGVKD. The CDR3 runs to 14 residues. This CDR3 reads CAIRDRGQADTQYF. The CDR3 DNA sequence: TGTGCCATCAGGGACAGGGGGCAGGCAGATACGCAGTATTTT.

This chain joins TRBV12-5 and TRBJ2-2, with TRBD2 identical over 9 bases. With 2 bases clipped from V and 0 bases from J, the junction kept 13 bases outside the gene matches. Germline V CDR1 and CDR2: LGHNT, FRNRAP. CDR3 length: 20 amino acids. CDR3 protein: CASGLKPLGTSWPNTGELFF. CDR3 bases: TGTGCTAGTGGTTTGAAGCCCTTGGGGACTAGCTGGCCGAACACCGGGGAGCTGTTTTTT.

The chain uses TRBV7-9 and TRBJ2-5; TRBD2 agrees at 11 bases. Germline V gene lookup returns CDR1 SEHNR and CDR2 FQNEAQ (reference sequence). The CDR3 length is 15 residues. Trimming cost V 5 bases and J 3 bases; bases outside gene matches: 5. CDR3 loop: CASSISTSGKETQYF. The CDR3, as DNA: TGTGCCAGCAGCATATCGACTAGCGGGAAAGAGACCCAGTACTTC.

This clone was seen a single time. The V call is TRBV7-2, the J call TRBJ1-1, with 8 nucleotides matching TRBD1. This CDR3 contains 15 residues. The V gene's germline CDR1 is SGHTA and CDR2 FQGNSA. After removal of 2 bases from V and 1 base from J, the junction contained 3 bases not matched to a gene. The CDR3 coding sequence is TGTGCCAGCAGCTTACAGGGGGCGCAGAACACTGAAGCTTTCTTT. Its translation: CASSLQGAQNTEAFF.

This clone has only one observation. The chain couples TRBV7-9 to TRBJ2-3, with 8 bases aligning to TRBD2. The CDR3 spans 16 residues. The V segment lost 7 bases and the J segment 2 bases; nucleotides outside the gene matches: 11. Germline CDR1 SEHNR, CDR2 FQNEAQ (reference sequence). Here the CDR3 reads CASTSGGRELTDTQYF. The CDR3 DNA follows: TGTGCCAGCACCTCGGGAGGGCGGGAGCTCACAGATACGCAGTATTTT.

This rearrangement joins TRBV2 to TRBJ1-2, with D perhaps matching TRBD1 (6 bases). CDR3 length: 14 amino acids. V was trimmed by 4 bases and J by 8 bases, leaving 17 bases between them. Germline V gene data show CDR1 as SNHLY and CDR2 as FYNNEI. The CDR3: CASSGPGQRSGYTF. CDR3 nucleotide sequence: TGTGCCAGCAGTGGGCCCGGACAGCGGAGCGGCTACACCTTC. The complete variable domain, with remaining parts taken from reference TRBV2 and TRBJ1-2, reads EPEVTQTPSHQVTQMGQEVILRCVPISNHLYFYWYRQILGQKVEFLVSFYNNEISEKSEIFDDQFSVERPDGSNFTLKIRSTKLEDSAMYFCASSGPGQRSGYTFGSGTRLTVV.

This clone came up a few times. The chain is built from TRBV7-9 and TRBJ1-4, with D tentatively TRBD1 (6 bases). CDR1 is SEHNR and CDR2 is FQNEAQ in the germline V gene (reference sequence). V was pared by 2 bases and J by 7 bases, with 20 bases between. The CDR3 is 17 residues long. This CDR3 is CASSLTTRTAPSEKLFF. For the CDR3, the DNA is TGTGCCAGCAGCTTAACCACCCGGACAGCCCCGAGTGAAAAACTGTTTTTT.

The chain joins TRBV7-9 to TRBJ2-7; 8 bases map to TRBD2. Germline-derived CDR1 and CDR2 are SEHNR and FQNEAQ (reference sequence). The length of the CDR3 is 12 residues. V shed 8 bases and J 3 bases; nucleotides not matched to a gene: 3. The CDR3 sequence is CASASGSYEQYF. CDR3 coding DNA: TGTGCCAGCGCGAGCGGGAGCTACGAGCAGTACTTC. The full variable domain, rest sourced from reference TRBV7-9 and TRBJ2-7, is DTGVSQNPRHKITKRGQNVTFRCDPISEHNRLYWYRQTLGQGPEFLTYFQNEAQLEKSRLLSDRFSAERPKGSFSTLEIQRTEQGDSAMYLCASASGSYEQYFGPGTRLTVT.

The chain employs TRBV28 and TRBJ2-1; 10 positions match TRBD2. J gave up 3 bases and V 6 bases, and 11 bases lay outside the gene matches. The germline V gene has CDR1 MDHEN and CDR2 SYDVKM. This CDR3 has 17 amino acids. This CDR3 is CASSVGLLAGFYNEQFF. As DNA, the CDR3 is TGTGCCAGCAGCGTAGGGCTACTAGCGGGGTTCTACAATGAGCAGTTCTTC.

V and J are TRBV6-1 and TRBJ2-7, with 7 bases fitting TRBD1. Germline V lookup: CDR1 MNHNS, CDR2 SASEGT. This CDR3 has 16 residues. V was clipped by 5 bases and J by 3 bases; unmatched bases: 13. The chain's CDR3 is CASSQGTNRGFYEQYF. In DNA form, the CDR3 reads TGTGCCAGCAGTCAAGGAACGAACAGGGGTTTCTACGAGCAGTACTTC.

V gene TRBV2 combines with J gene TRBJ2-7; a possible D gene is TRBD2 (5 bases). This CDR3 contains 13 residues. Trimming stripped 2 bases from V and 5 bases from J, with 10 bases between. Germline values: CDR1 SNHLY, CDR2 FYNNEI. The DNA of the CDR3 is TGTGCCAGCAGTGAACGGGGAAACCACGAGCAGTACTTC. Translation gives CASSERGNHEQYF.

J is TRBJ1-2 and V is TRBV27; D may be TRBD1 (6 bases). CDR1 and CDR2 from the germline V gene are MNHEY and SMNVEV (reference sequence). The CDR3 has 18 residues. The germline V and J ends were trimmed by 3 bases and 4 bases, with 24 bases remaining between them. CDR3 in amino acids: CASSFWGNRDGVSYGYTF. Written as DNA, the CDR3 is TGTGCCAGCAGTTTTTGGGGAAACAGGGATGGAGTGAGCTATGGCTACACCTTC.

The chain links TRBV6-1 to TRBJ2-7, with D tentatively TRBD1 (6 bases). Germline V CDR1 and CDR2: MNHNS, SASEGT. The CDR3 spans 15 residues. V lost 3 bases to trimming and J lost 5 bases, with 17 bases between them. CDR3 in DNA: TGTGCCAGCAGTGAGGTTTTAAACAGGGCTGACGAGCAGTACTTC. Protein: CASSEVLNRADEQYF.

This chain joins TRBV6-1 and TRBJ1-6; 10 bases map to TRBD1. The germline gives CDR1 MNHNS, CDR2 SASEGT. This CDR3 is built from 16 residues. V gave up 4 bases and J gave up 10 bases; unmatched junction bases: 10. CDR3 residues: CASSVNWGQGRSPLHF. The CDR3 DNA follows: TGTGCCAGCAGTGTAAATTGGGGACAGGGGAGGTCACCCCTCCACTTT.